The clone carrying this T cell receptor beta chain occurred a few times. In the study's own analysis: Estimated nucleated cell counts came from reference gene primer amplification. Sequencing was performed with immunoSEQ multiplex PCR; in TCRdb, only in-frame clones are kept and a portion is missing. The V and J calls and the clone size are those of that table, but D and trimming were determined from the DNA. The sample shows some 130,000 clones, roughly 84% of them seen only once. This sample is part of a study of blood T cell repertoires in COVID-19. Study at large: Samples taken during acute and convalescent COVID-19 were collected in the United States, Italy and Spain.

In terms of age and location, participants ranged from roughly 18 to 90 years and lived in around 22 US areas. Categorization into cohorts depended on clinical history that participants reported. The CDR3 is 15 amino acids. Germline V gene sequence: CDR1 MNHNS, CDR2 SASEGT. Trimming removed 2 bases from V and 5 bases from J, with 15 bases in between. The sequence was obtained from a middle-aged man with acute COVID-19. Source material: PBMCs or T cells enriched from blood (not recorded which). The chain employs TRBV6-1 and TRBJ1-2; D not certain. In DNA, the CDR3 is TGTGCCAGCAGTGAACATTTCAGGAATTTGTATGGCTACACCTTC. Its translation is CASSEHFRNLYGYTF.